This is a list of T cell receptor beta chains from one sample in a study of shared T cell receptors in the human thymus. Some clones are missing from TCRdb's copy, which holds only in-frame ones; the method was immunoSEQ multiplex PCR. In the table there are about 660,000 clones, more than 75% of which are singletons. The same data also contributed to another study, on human thymus T cells.

The specimen was thymocytes. The receptors were gathered from a boy under two years old with a congenital heart defect. Both conserved end residues are trimmed from each CDR3.

J | V | CDR3
TRBJ2-1 | TRBV6-5 | ASSYWAEGFYNEQF
TRBJ1-4 | TRBV4-1 | ASSQEDRLKLF
TRBJ1-2 | TRBV5-6 | ASSLRTGYGYT
TRBJ1-1 | TRBV10-1 | ASSESGRTGGKDTEAF
TRBJ2-7 | TRBV28 | ASSFPSRLAGAYEQY
TRBJ2-7 | TRBV7-2 | ASSQGCNEQY
TRBJ1-4 | TRBV28 | ASSDRQGEKLF
TRBJ2-5 | TRBV11-3 | ASSRGGAQETQY
TRBJ2-3 | TRBV19 | ASSTTAYRGITQY
TRBJ2-2 | TRBV7-2 | ASSLASGWNTGELF
TRBJ2-1 | TRBV13 | ASSRDRDRVKDEQF